Many counts were recorded for the clone carrying this T cell receptor (beta chain). With the read ending 3 residues before the CDR3 end, the germline J gene is used to fill in that end. Trimming removed 5 bases at V and 0 bases at J, with 17 bases between. The CDR3 consists of 17 residues. Germline V gene data show CDR1 as KGHSH and CDR2 as LQKENI. The data were taken from a study of T cell clonality in common variable immunodeficiency. Generated by immunoSEQ multiplex PCR, the TCRdb table keeps only in-frame clones and is missing some. The sample counts tens of thousands of clones, none seen once; the ten largest own 2% to 2.5%.

The source material was peripheral blood mononuclear cells. The gene calls are TRBV18 and TRBJ2-1; D is possibly TRBD1 (6 bases). This TCR was recovered from a person between 18 and 75 years old in good health. The CDR3 is CASSSTLGQRSYNEQFF. CDR3 DNA, as far as it was read: TGTGCCAGCTCATCAACGCTCGGACAGCGCTCCTACAATGAG.